The 31 T cell receptor beta chains below were found in one sample sequenced in a study of T-cell reconstitution after alpha-beta-depleted transplantation in children. Unique molecular identifiers were incorporated during preparation of the TCRbeta library. TCRdb itself ran the PCR reads through MiXCR, one entry per CDR3 protein. This sample has 450,000 to 600,000 distinct CDR3 sequences, with approximately 20% found just once. The specimen comprised PBMCs from the stem cell graft donor, sampled from the stem cell graft. The source is a human donor who donated a stem cell graft to a child with acute lymphoblastic leukemia.

This chain connects TRBV4-1 to TRBJ2-7; 8 bases line up with TRBD1. The V gene's germline CDR1 is MGHRA and CDR2 YSYEKL. The CDR3 loop spans 13 amino acids. V lost 7 bases to trimming and J lost 3 bases; unmatched junction nucleotides: 5. The CDR3 DNA reads TGCGCCAGCACCCCTGACAGGGGCTACGAGCAGTACTTC. This sequence encodes CASTPDRGYEQYF.

The gene calls are TRBV5-1 and TRBJ2-1; TRBD2 aligns across 8 bases. The CDR3 runs 17 residues. Germline V gives CDR1 SGHRS, CDR2 YFSETQ. V trimming: 4 bases; J trimming: 1 base; junction bases outside the gene matches: 10. In nucleotides, the CDR3 is TGCGCCAGCAGCCCCGGCTGGGGACTAGATTCCTACAATGAGCAGTTCTTC. Amino acids: CASSPGWGLDSYNEQFF.

The chain has TRBV6-5 and TRBJ2-1; 11 bases map to TRBD1. J lost 8 bases, V lost 4 bases, and 7 bases had no gene match. Germline V gene data show CDR1 as MNHEY and CDR2 as SVGAGI. The CDR3 covers 15 residues. The CDR3 protein is CASSSAGTGGHEQFF. CDR3 DNA sequence: TGTGCCAGCAGTTCCGCCGGGACAGGGGGTCATGAGCAGTTCTTC.

The V gene is TRBV12-3 or TRBV12-4, the J gene TRBJ2-7, with 8 bases identical to TRBD1. This CDR3 contains 13 residues. V dropped 8 bases and J dropped 2; count of bases not matched to a gene: 5. CDR3 loop: CASLRQGTYEQYF. The CDR3 DNA sequence: TGTGCCAGCCTAAGACAGGGGACCTACGAGCAGTACTTC.

This chain links TRBV5-1 with TRBJ2-7; maybe TRBD2 (7 bases). The V and J ends lost 3 bases and 7 bases respectively, with 11 bases between them. This CDR3 comprises 12 residues. Germline CDR1 is SGHRS and CDR2 is YFSETQ. The CDR3 region has the DNA TGCGCCAGCAGCTCGGGGGGCCTGGAGCAGTACTTC. Residues: CASSSGGLEQYF.

This clonotype was seen more than once but under ten times. The genes are TRBV6-5 and TRBJ1-5; D remains ambiguous. V lost 0 bases and J 2 bases, leaving 8 bases between the germline ends. The CDR3 runs to 15 residues. CDR1 is MNHEY and CDR2 is SVGAGI in the germline V gene. CDR3 bases: TGTGCCAGCAGTTACTCGAGGTCCCGCAATCAGCCCCAGCATTTT. Its protein product is CASSYSRSRNQPQHF.

The chain links TRBV5-5 to TRBJ2-1, with 10 nucleotides matching TRBD2. The CDR3 length is 17 residues. The germline V gene has CDR1 SGHKS and CDR2 YYEKEE (reference sequence). J was trimmed by 0 bases and V by 0 bases; bases with no gene match: 3. The CDR3 DNA reads as TGTGCCAGCAGCTTGGTCCCTAGCGGGAGCTCCTACAATGAGCAGTTCTTC. Its protein product is CASSLVPSGSSYNEQFF.

V gene TRBV20-1 combines with J gene TRBJ1-2; D is perhaps TRBD1 (6 bases). The germline V gene has CDR1 DFQATT and CDR2 SNEGSKA (reference sequence). CDR3 length: 16 residues. Trimming left V 2 bases short and J 5 bases short, with 21 bases between. CDR3 loop: CSARRGGGQRGYGYTF. Written as DNA, the CDR3 is TGCAGTGCTAGAAGGGGCGGGGGCCAGCGCGGATATGGCTACACCTTC.

In its sample, this clonotype was seen many times. V usage is TRBV11-2 and J usage is TRBJ1-2; 7 bases are a match to TRBD1. CDR3 length equals 13 residues. Germline CDR1 SGHAT, CDR2 FQNNGV. Unmatched junction bases numbered 4, after V lost 5 bases and J lost 4 bases. CDR3 protein: CASSGRGAYGYTF. DNA for the CDR3: TGTGCCAGCAGCGGCAGGGGGGCCTATGGCTACACCTTC.

The chain links TRBV20-1 to TRBJ1-2, with D perhaps matching TRBD1 (5 bases). This CDR3 spans 17 amino acids. The germline CDR1 and CDR2 sequences are DFQATT and SNEGSKA (reference sequence). DNA of the CDR3: TGCTGCTATGGGGTTTGGGACCCCACTCCCCTCAACTATGGCTACACCTTC. It is translated as CCYGVWDPTPLNYGYTF.

This clonotype was observed a few times. The V and J genes are TRBV15 and TRBJ2-1, with unresolved D. The V and J ends lost 9 bases and 7 bases respectively, with 16 bases between them. Germline CDR1 reads LNHNV; CDR2 reads YYDKDF (reference sequence). The CDR3 runs to 13 residues. CDR3 nucleotides: TGTGCCACTCGTGGACCCTACGGAAATGAGCAGTTCTTC. This translates into CATRGPYGNEQFF.

This clonotype was seen at least ten times. The V call is TRBV6-6, the J call TRBJ2-7, with TRBD1 matching 7 bases. This CDR3 is 13 amino acids long. Germline trimming cut 4 bases from V and 6 bases from J; bases unmatched to any gene: 6. The germline V gene has CDR1 MNHNY and CDR2 SVGAGI (reference sequence). This CDR3 is CASSFGTASEQYF. For the CDR3, the DNA is TGTGCCAGCAGTTTCGGGACAGCTTCCGAGCAGTACTTC.

This clonotype came up a few times. V and J are TRBV7-9 and TRBJ2-7, with D possibly being TRBD1 or TRBD2 (5 bases each). Germline V gene sequence: CDR1 SEHNR, CDR2 FQNEAQ (reference sequence). With 4 bases removed from V and 3 bases from J, the gap between germline ends came to 16 bases. This CDR3 comprises 15 residues. The CDR3 bases are TGTGCCAGCAGCTCCTTTACGGGACCAAACTACGAGCAGTACTTC. Encoded protein: CASSSFTGPNYEQYF.

This clonotype was picked up a small number of times. In nucleotides, the CDR3 is TGTGCCAGCAGGAGGGGCTCGGGACTAGCGGGAGGCCCCCGTTACAATGAGCAGTTCTTC. It yields the protein CASRRGSGLAGGPRYNEQFF. The genes are TRBV3-1 and TRBJ2-1, with 15 bases that match TRBD2. This CDR3 spans 20 amino acids. V lost 6 bases, J lost 4 bases, and 16 bases stayed unmatched. Germline assignment: CDR1 LGHDT and CDR2 YNNKEL (reference sequence).

V usage is TRBV15 and J usage is TRBJ2-1; D not resolved. Germline V gene sequence: CDR1 LNHNV, CDR2 YYDKDF (reference sequence). CDR3 length equals 12 residues. V lost 0 bases and J lost 8, with 5 bases in between. CDR3 residues: CATSRDWDEQFF. DNA for the CDR3: TGTGCCACCAGCAGAGATTGGGATGAGCAGTTCTTC.

In this sample, this clonotype turned up a few times. The V call is TRBV3-1, the J call TRBJ2-5; possible D gene TRBD2, 5 bases. This CDR3 is built from 14 residues. Per germline, CDR1 LGHDT and CDR2 YNNKEL (reference sequence). The V end lost 2 bases, the J end lost 4 bases, and 11 bases lay between the germline ends. DNA of the CDR3: TGTGCCAGCAGCCAATTGTCTAGCCGAGAGACCCAGTACTTC. This codes for CASSQLSSRETQYF.

V gene TRBV5-1 combines with J gene TRBJ2-3; 10 bases are shared with TRBD1. V was clipped by 4 bases and J by 4 bases; unmatched bases: 6. The V gene's germline CDR1 is SGHRS and CDR2 YFSETQ. This CDR3 is built from 15 residues. The CDR3 protein is CASSRRQGAPDTQYF. The CDR3 DNA is TGCGCCAGCAGCCGCAGACAGGGGGCCCCAGATACGCAGTATTTT. The full variable domain, rest sourced from reference TRBV5-1 and TRBJ2-3, is KAGVTQTPRYLIKTRGQQVTLSCSPISGHRSVSWYQQTPGQGLQFLFEYFSETQRNKGNFPGRFSGRQFSNSRSEMNVSTLELGDSALYLCASSRRQGAPDTQYFGPGTRLTVL.

This clonotype was seen more than once but under ten times. The chain recombines TRBV12-3 or TRBV12-4 with TRBJ2-1; 10 nucleotides line up with TRBD1. The CDR3 runs 15 residues. The V gene end was trimmed by 2 bases and the J gene end by 5 bases; junction bases not matched to a gene: 3. The CDR3 spells CASSLWGTGDNEQFF. CDR3 bases: TGTGCCAGCAGTTTATGGGGGACAGGGGACAATGAGCAGTTCTTC.

The rearrangement joins TRBV25-1 to TRBJ2-2; D is perhaps TRBD1 (6 bases). This CDR3 contains 15 residues. CDR1 is MGHDK and CDR2 is SYGVNS in the germline V gene. V lost 8 bases and J lost 8, with 21 bases in between. The CDR3 DNA reads as TGTGCCAGCCCCCTCGAAACAGGGAGAGGGGGGGAGCTGTTTTTT. Residues: CASPLETGRGGELFF.

V and J are TRBV30 and TRBJ2-7; D gene unclear. Per germline, CDR1 GTSNPN and CDR2 SVGIG (reference sequence). The CDR3 runs to 12 residues. V lost 8 bases to trimming and J lost 7 bases, with 18 bases between them. The CDR3 coding sequence is TGTGCCGGTACGGGCCGTACTGGAGAGCAGTACTTC. This encodes CAGTGRTGEQYF.

Comments on this clonotype: At one end, the junction sequence differs from germline, possibly due to a read error. The gene calls are TRBV20-1 and TRBJ2-7, with 10 bases fitting TRBD2. CDR3 length equals 17 residues. Germline values: CDR1 DFQATT, CDR2 SNEGSKA (reference sequence). This chain's CDR3 is CCARLRLAGVRDYEQYF. CDR3 nucleotides: TGCTGTGCACGTTTGAGGCTAGCGGGAGTGAGGGACTACGAGCAGTACTTC.

This clonotype was counted only a few times. The J gene is TRBJ1-2, the V gene TRBV5-1, with 8 bases matching TRBD1. This CDR3 spans 14 amino acids. J gave up 5 bases and V 4 bases, and 7 bases lay outside the gene matches. CDR1 is SGHRS, CDR2 YFSETQ, per germline. The CDR3 sequence: CASSPAGQAYGYTF. In DNA, the CDR3 is TGCGCCAGCAGCCCGGCGGGACAGGCGTATGGCTACACCTTC.

This clonotype was observed a few times. V and J are TRBV6-2 or TRBV6-3 and TRBJ1-5; D remains ambiguous. Germline V gives CDR1 MNHEY, CDR2 SVGEGT. CDR3 size: 11 residues. Trimming took off 6 bases at V and 9 bases at J, with 9 bases between the two ends. The CDR3 coding sequence is TGTGCCAGCAGCTCCGCAGGGCCCCAGCATTTT. This translates into CASSSAGPQHF.

This clonotype showed up just a few times. J is TRBJ2-7 and V is TRBV5-1; TRBD1 agrees at 7 bases. V lost 0 bases and J lost 6; bases outside the gene matches: 3. The CDR3 consists of 13 residues. Germline CDR1 SGHRS, CDR2 YFSETQ. The CDR3 DNA sequence: TGCGCCAGCAGCTTGGGTGACAGGGCCGAGCAGTACTTC. This sequence encodes CASSLGDRAEQYF. The complete variable domain, with remaining parts taken from reference TRBV5-1 and TRBJ2-7, reads KAGVTQTPRYLIKTRGQQVTLSCSPISGHRSVSWYQQTPGQGLQFLFEYFSETQRNKGNFPGRFSGRQFSNSRSEMNVSTLELGDSALYLCASSLGDRAEQYFGPGTRLTVT.

CDR3 region: CASSLADRRTEAFF. CDR3 sequence (DNA): TGTGCCAGCAGCTTAGCGGACAGAAGGACTGAAGCTTTCTTT. V usage is TRBV7-9 and J usage is TRBJ1-1, with D tentatively TRBD1 (6 bases). The germline V gene has CDR1 SEHNR and CDR2 FQNEAQ (reference sequence). This CDR3 is 14 amino acids long. V gave up 0 bases and J gave up 5 bases, with 10 bases separating them. Drawing the rest from reference TRBV7-9 and TRBJ1-1, the complete variable domain is DTGVSQNPRHKITKRGQNVTFRCDPISEHNRLYWYRQTLGQGPEFLTYFQNEAQLEKSRLLSDRFSAERPKGSFSTLEIQRTEQGDSAMYLCASSLADRRTEAFFGQGTRLTVV.

There are a few counts of this clonotype. This chain uses TRBV5-1 with TRBJ2-3; D gene uncertain. The CDR3 extends over 13 amino acids. Germline CDR1 and CDR2: SGHRS and YFSETQ. Trimming took off 4 bases at V and 6 bases at J, with 12 bases between the two ends. CDR3 sequence reads: CASSPIVQDTQYF. In DNA, the CDR3 is TGCGCCAGCAGCCCAATCGTCCAGGATACGCAGTATTTT.

The CDR3 is CSAPETGGNYEQYF. CDR3 coding DNA: TGCAGTGCTCCAGAGACAGGGGGCAACTACGAGCAGTACTTC. J is TRBJ2-7 and V is TRBV20-1; TRBD1 agrees at 10 bases. CDR3 length: 14 residues. V lost 5 bases to trimming and J lost 3 bases; unmatched junction nucleotides: 7. CDR1 is DFQATT, CDR2 SNEGSKA, per germline (reference sequence).

The chain employs TRBV11-2 and TRBJ2-6; TRBD1 aligns across 7 bases. V shed 5 bases and J 0 bases; nucleotides not matched to a gene: 10. The germline gives CDR1 SGHAT, CDR2 FQNNGV. The CDR3 is 18 amino acids. This CDR3 reads CASSPRQGSSSGANVLTF. The CDR3 DNA is TGTGCCAGCAGCCCTAGACAGGGATCAAGCTCTGGGGCCAACGTCCTGACTTTC.

The V call is TRBV7-2, the J call TRBJ2-5; either TRBD1 or TRBD2 may fit D (6 bases each). The germline V gene encodes CDR1 SGHTA and CDR2 FQGNSA. CDR3 length: 15 residues. The V gene lost 5 bases and the J gene lost 4 bases, with 17 bases spanning the gap. CDR3 amino acids: CASSHRRKGGETQYF. The CDR3 DNA follows: TGTGCCAGCAGCCACCGACGGAAGGGGGGAGAGACCCAGTACTTC.

In this sample, this clonotype turned up a few times. V usage is TRBV25-1 and J usage is TRBJ2-5; 9 nucleotides match TRBD1. The germline gives CDR1 MGHDK, CDR2 SYGVNS. The CDR3 is 16 residues long. V was pared by 5 bases and J by 4 bases, with 11 bases of the junction left unmatched. The CDR3, as DNA: TGTGCCAGCAGTATGAAGGGGACAGGGTTTGGAGAGACCCAGTACTTC. This sequence encodes CASSMKGTGFGETQYF.

The chain joins TRBV7-9 to TRBJ2-7; 13 bases are shared with TRBD2. Germline V lookup: CDR1 SEHNR, CDR2 FQNEAQ (reference sequence). The J segment lost 5 bases and the V segment lost 11 bases, leaving 18 bases of the junction unmatched. The CDR3 runs 17 residues. CDR3 loop: CAGGLAGVGMFVNEQYF. CDR3 coding DNA: TGTGCCGGCGGACTAGCGGGAGTCGGGATGTTCGTGAACGAGCAGTACTTC.